This T cell receptor beta chain originates from a study of multiple sclerosis patients with progressive multifocal leukoencephalopathy. The study's findings and limits: Less diverse TRB repertoires were suggested in most PML patients.

Clones were read by immunoSEQ multiplex PCR, and TCRdb kept only the in-frame ones, dropping some. The sample shows 25,000 to 30,000 clones, roughly nine tenths of them seen only once. In the case of this clone: Its antigen is currently unknown.

CDR1 is MDHEN and CDR2 is SYDVKM in the germline V gene. Trimming removed 1 base at V and 4 bases at J, with 8 bases between. The CDR3 extends over 14 amino acids. Regarding time point: five to six months of natalizumab therapy. The receptor's source is a human donor with multiple sclerosis. The chain has TRBV28 and TRBJ1-5, with D unresolved. Specimen: PBMCs, collected from a patient treated with natalizumab. As DNA, the CDR3 is TGTGCCAGCAGTTTATCCAGGCTGAATCAGCCCCAGCATTTT. Protein sequence: CASSLSRLNQPQHF.